This T cell receptor beta chain was sequenced during a study of blood T cell repertoires in COVID-19. In the original analysis: Reference gene primers were amplified, and this amplification served to estimate nucleated cell counts. TCRdb's copy holds only in-frame clones and misses some; the assay was immunoSEQ multiplex PCR. Clonal size and the V and J genes are those of that table, whereas D and trimming came from the DNA. Of about 210,000 clones listed, roughly four fifths were seen once; the top ten hold 2% to 3%. The CDR3 is made up of 13 amino acids. Germline assignment: CDR1 SGHAT and CDR2 FQNNGV. Trimming took 5 bases from V and 2 from J, leaving 9 bases between them.

This receptor was taken from a woman aged 40-49 years with active or convalescent COVID-19. The gene calls are TRBV11-2 and TRBJ1-2; possibly TRBD1 for D (5 bases). Specimen: peripheral blood. The CDR3 spells CASSPGWNYGYTF. The CDR3, as DNA: TGTGCCAGCAGCCCAGGGTGGAACTATGGCTACACCTTC.